This TCR beta chain derives from a study of identical twins. Worth noting for this clonotype: The junction differs from germline at one of its ends, possibly a read error.

MiXCR, run by TCRdb on the 5' RACE reads, gives a single entry per CDR3 protein. Found here are around 280,000 distinct CDR3 sequences, roughly 8.6% of them singletons; the top ten hold over 2%. Germline-derived CDR1 and CDR2 are WSHSY and SAAADI. The CDR3 length is 15 residues. The data also belong to a second study, concerning yellow fever vaccine responses in identical twins.

This clonotype originated in a woman under 30 in good health. Sequenced sample: memory (CD45RO+) T cells sorted from blood. The chain recombines TRBV10-2 with TRBJ1-2; no firm D call. This CDR3 is CASSNDRVTKYGYTF. The CDR3 nucleotides are TGCGCCAGCAGTAACGATAGGGTAACTAAGTATGGCTACACCTTC.